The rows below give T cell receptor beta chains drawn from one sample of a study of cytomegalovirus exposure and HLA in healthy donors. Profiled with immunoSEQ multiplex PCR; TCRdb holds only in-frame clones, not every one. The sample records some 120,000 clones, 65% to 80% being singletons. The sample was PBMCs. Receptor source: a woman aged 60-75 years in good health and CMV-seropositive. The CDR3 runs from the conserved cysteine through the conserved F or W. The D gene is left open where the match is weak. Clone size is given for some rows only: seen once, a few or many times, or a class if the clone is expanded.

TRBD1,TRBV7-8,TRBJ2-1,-,TGTGCCAGCAGCTTAGGACAGGGAACCTTAATCTCCTACAATGAGCAGTTCTTC,CASSLGQGTLISYNEQFF
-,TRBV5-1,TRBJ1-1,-,TGCGCCAGCAGCAGGACAGATAACACTGAAGCTTTCTTT,CASSRTDNTEAFF
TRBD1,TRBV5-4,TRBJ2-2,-,TGTGCCAGCAGCTACACCTTATACTCAGGGGGCACCGGGGAGCTGTTTTTT,CASSYTLYSGGTGELFF
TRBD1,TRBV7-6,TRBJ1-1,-,TGTGCCAGCAGCCCGGGACAGTCGGGCACTGAAGCTTTCTTT,CASSPGQSGTEAFF
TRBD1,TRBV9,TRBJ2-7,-,TGTGCCAGCAGCGTTCTCCTGGACAGGACTTCCTACGAGCAGTACTTC,CASSVLLDRTSYEQYF
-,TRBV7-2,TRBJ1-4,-,TGTGCCAGCAGCCCACCAAGCGATACAAGTTTAACTAATGAAAAACTGTTTTTT,CASSPPSDTSLTNEKLFF
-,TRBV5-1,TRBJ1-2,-,TGCGCCAGCAGCCATCTCGCTACTACAGGAACCCGCGAAGGCTACACCTTC,CASSHLATTGTREGYTF
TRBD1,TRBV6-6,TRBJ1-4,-,TGTGCCAGCAGTATTCGACAGGGGGCGGGTGAAAAACTGTTTTTT,CASSIRQGAGEKLFF
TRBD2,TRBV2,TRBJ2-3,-,TGTGCCAGCAGCTTAGCGGGGGGGCCTCCAGATACGCAGTATTTT,CASSLAGGPPDTQYF
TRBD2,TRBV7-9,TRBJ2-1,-,TGTGCCAGCAAAATTGGCACTAGCGGGTCCTACAATGAGCAGTTCTTC,CASKIGTSGSYNEQFF
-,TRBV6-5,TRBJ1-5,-,TGTGCCAGCAGTTACCGCCCGGGACAGCCCCAGCATTTT,CASSYRPGQPQHF
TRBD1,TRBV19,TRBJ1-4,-,TGTGCCAGTAGTATAGCGAACGCCGGGACAGATGAAAAACTGTTTTTT,CASSIANAGTDEKLFF
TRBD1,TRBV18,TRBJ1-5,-,TGTGCCAGCTCAGCGACAGGGCTCGGCCAGCCCCAGCATTTT,CASSATGLGQPQHF
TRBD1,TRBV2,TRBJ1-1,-,TGTGCCAGCAGTGCCGAGACAGGGCCAATAGTAGCTTTCTTT,CASSAETGPIVAFF
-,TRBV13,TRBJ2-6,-,TGTGCCAGCAGCTTAGCGGGTTCTGGGGCCAACGTCCTGACTTTC,CASSLAGSGANVLTF
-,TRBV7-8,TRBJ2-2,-,TGTGCCAGCAGCTCGGGGTCTACCGGGGAGCTGTTTTTT,CASSSGSTGELFF
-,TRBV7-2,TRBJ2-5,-,TGTGCCAGCAGCTTGGACTACGGGGAGACCCAGTACTTC,CASSLDYGETQYF
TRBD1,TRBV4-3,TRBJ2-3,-,TGCGCCAGCAGCCAAGAGGCCACAGGGGGCGGGTCAGATACGCAGTATTTT,CASSQEATGGGSDTQYF
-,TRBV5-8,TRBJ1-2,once,TGTGCCAGCAGCCGGGACTCTTTCGGCTATGGCTACACCTTC,CASSRDSFGYGYTF
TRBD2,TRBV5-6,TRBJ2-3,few,TGTGCCAGCAACGACATCACTAGCGGGAGACCTGATACGCAGTATTTT,CASNDITSGRPDTQYF
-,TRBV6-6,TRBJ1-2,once,TGTGCCAGCGACGGAACCCGGGGCTATGGCTACACCTTC,CASDGTRGYGYTF
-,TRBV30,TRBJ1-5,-,TGTGCCTGGAGTTTGGGGAGCGGGAGCAATCAGCCCCAGCATTTT,CAWSLGSGSNQPQHF
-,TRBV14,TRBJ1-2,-,TGTGCCAGCAGCCACATAGAGGACTATGGCTACACCTTC,CASSHIEDYGYTF
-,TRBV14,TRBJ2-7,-,TGTGCCAGCAGCCAAACAGGGTGGAACTACGAGCAGTACTTC,CASSQTGWNYEQYF
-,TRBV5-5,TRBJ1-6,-,TGTGCCAGCAGCCGGTTGACAGGAATATATAATTCACCCCTCCACTTT,CASSRLTGIYNSPLHF
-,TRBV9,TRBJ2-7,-,TGTGCCAGCAGCACCACGGACAGTCCCTACGAGCAGTACTTC,CASSTTDSPYEQYF
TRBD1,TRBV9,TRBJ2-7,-,TGTGCCAGCAGCGCCGACCTCAGGACAGGGGCCCCAGAGCAGTACTTC,CASSADLRTGAPEQYF
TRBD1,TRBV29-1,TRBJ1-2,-,TGCAGCGTCGAGGACAGGGGGATCTATGGCTACACCTTC,CSVEDRGIYGYTF
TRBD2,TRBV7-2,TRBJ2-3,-,TGTGCCAGCAGCCTAGCCCTGCTAGCGGGGGTAAACACAGATACGCAGTATTTT,CASSLALLAGVNTDTQYF
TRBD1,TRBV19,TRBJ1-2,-,TGTGCCAGTAGTACAAACACCGGGACAGGGGTCTATGGCTACACCTTC,CASSTNTGTGVYGYTF
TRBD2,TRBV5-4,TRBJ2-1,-,TGTGCCAGCAGCTTGGGGAGCGGGGGCTCCTACAATGAGCAGTTCTTC,CASSLGSGGSYNEQFF
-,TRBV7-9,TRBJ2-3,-,TGTGCCAGCAGCCAAGTTGATCCAGGGGGCACAGATACGCAGTATTTT,CASSQVDPGGTDTQYF
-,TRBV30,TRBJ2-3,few,TGTGCCTGGACTAGGGGCCTCGCGGATACGCAGTATTTT,CAWTRGLADTQYF
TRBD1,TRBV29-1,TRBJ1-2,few,TGCAGCGTTGGGGACAGGGGTAACTATGGCTACACCTTC,CSVGDRGNYGYTF
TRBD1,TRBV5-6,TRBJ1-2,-,TGTGCCAGCAGCAGAAGGACAGGGGGCAACTATGGCTACACCTTC,CASSRRTGGNYGYTF
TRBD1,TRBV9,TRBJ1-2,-,TGTGCCAGCAGCGCGCGTACAGGGGGTCTTTTAGCTAACTATGGCTACACCTTC,CASSARTGGLLANYGYTF
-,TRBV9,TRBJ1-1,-,TGTGCCAGCAGCGTAGTGGGAAGGGGAACGAACACTGAAGCTTTCTTT,CASSVVGRGTNTEAFF
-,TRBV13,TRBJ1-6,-,TGTGCCAGCAGGGCCGGGGGAGGTTCACCCCTCCACTTT,CASRAGGGSPLHF
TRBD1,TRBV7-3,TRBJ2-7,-,TGTGCCAGCAGCCCGCCGGGACAGGGGGGAACTTACGAGCAGTACTTC,CASSPPGQGGTYEQYF
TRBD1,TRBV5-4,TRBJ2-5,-,TGTGCCAGCAGCTTCGGACAGGGGGCGTTGTCGGAGACCCAGTACTTC,CASSFGQGALSETQYF